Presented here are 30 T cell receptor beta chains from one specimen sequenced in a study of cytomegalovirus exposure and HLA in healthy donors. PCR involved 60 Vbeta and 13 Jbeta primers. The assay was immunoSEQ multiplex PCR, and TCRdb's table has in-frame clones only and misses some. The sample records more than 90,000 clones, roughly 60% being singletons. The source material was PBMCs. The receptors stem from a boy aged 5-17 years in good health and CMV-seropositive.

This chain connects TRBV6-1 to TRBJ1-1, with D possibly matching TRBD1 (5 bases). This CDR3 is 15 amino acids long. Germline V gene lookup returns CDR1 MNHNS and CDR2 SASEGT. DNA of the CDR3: TGTGCGGTGGAAAAGGGGCTACTTTTGAACACTGAAGCTTTCTTT. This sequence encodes CAVEKGLLLNTEAFF.

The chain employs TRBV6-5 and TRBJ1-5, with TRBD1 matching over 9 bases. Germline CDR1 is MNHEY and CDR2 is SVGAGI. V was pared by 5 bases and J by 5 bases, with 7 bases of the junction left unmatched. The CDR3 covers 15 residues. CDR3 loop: CASSRTGDLYQPQHF. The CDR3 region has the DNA TGTGCCAGCAGTCGGACAGGGGATCTGTATCAGCCCCAGCATTTT.

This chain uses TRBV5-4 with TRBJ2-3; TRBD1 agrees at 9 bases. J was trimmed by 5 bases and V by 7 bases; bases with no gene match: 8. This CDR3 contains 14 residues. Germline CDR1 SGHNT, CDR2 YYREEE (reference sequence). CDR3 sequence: CASARDRAEDTQYF. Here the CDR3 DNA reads TGTGCCAGCGCCCGGGACAGGGCCGAAGATACGCAGTATTTT.

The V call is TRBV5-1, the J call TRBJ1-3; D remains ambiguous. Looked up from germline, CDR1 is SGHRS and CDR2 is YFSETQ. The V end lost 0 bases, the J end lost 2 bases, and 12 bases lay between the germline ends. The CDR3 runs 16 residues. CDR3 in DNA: TGCGCCAGCAGCTTGGGCCCGACATCAACTGGAAACACCATATATTTT. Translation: CASSLGPTSTGNTIYF. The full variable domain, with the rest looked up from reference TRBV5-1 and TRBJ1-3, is KAGVTQTPRYLIKTRGQQVTLSCSPISGHRSVSWYQQTPGQGLQFLFEYFSETQRNKGNFPGRFSGRQFSNSRSEMNVSTLELGDSALYLCASSLGPTSTGNTIYFGEGSWLTVV.

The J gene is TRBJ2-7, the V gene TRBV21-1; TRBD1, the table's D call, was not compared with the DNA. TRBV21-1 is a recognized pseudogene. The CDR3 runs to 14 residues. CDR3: CASSKGFRDYEQYF. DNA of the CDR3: TGTGCCAGCAGCAAAGGTTTCAGGGACTACGAGCAGTACTTC.

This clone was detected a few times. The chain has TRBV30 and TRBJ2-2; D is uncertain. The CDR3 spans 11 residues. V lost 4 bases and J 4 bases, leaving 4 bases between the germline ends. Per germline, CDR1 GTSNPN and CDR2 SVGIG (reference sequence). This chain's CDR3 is CAWTLTGELFF. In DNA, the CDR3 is TGTGCCTGGACCCTCACCGGGGAGCTGTTTTTT.

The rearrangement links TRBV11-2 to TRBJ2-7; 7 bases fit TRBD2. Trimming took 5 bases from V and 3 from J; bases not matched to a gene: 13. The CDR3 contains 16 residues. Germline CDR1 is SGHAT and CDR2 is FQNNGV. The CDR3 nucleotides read TGTGCCAGCAGCGGGGGACGGGACTACGGAAACTACGAGCAGTACTTC. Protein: CASSGGRDYGNYEQYF.

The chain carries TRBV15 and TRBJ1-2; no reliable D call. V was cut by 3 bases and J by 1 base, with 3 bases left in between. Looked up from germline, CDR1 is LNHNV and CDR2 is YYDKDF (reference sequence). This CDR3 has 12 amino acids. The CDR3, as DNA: TGTGCCACCAGCAGTTATAACTATGGCTACACCTTC. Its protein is CATSSYNYGYTF.

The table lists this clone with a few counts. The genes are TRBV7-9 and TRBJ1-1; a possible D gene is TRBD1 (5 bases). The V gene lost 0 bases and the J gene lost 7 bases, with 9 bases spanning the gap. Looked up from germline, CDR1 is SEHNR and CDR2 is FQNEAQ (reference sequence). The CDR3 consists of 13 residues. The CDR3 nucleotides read TGTGCCAGCAGCTTAGCAGGGAGGGGTGAAGCTTTCTTT. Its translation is CASSLAGRGEAFF.

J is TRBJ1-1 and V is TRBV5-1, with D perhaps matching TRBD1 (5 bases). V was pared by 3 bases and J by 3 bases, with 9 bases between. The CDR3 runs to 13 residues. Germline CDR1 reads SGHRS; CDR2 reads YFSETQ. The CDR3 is CASSYDRHTEAFF. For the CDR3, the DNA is TGCGCCAGCAGCTACGACAGACACACTGAAGCTTTCTTT.

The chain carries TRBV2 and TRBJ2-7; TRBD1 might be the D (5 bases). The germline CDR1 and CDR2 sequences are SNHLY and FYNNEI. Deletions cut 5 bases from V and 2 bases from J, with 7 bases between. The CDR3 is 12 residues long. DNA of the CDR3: TGTGCCAGCAGTCCAGGGCCCTACGAGCAGTACTTC. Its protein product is CASSPGPYEQYF.

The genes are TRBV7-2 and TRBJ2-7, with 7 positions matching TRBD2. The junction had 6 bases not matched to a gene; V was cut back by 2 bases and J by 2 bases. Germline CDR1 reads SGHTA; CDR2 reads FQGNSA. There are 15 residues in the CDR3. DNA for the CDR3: TGTGCCAGCAGCTTAAAGACGGGGGGAACCTACGAGCAGTACTTC. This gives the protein CASSLKTGGTYEQYF.

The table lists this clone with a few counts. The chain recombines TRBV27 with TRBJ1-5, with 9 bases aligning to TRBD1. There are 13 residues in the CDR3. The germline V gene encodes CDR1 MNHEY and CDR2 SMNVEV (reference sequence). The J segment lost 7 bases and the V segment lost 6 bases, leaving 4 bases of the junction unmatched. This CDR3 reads CASSLTGGQPQHF. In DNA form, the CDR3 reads TGTGCCAGCAGCCTCACAGGGGGCCAGCCCCAGCATTTT.

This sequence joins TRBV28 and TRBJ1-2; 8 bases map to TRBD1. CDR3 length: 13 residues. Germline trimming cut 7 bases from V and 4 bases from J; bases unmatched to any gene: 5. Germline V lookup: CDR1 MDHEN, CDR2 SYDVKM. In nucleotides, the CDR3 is TGTGCCAGCATTTCGGACAGGGTCTATGGCTACACCTTC. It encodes CASISDRVYGYTF.

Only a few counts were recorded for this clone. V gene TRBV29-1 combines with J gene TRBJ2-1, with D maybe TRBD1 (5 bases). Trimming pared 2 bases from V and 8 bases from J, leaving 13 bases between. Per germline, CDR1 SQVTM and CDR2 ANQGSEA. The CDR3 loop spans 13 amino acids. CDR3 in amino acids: CSVEIDSWDEQFF. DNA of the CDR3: TGCAGCGTTGAAATTGACAGTTGGGATGAGCAGTTCTTC.

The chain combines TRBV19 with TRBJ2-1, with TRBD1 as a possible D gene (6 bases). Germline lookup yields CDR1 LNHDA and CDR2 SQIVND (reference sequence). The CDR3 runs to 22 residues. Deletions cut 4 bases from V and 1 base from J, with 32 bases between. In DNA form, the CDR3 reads TGTGCCAGTAGTAACCCCGTTTATGCCAGGGGCAATAGTAGAGATTCCTACAATGAGCAGTTCTTC. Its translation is CASSNPVYARGNSRDSYNEQFF.

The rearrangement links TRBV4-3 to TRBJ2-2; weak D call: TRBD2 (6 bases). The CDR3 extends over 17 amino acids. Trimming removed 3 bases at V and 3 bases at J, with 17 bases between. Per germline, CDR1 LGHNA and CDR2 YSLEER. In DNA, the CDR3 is TGCGCCAGCAGCCACCGGTGGGGGGACGTCGACACCGGGGAGCTGTTTTTT. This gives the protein CASSHRWGDVDTGELFF.

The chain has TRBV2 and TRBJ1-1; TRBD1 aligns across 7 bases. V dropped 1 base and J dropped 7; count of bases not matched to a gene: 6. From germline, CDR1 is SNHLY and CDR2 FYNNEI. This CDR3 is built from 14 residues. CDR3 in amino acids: CASSEGRGQGEAFF. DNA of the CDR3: TGTGCCAGCAGTGAAGGAAGGGGGCAGGGTGAAGCTTTCTTT.

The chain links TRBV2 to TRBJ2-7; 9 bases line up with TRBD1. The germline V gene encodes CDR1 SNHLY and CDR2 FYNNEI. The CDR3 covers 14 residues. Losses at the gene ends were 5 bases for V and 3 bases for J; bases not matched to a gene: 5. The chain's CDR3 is CASSSPGQGYEQYF. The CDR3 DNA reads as TGTGCCAGCAGTTCGCCGGGACAGGGCTACGAGCAGTACTTC.

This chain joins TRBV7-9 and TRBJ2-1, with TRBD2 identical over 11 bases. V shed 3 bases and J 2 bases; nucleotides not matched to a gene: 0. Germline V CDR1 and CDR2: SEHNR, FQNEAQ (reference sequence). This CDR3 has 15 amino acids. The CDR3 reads CASSFSGGAYNEQFF. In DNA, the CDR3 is TGTGCCAGCAGCTTTAGCGGGGGGGCCTACAATGAGCAGTTCTTC.

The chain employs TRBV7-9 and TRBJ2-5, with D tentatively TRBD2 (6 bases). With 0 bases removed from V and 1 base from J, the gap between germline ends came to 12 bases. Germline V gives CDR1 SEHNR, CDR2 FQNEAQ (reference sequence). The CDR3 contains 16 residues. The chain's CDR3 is CASSLARGTLQETQYF. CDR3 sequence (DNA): TGTGCCAGCAGCTTAGCGCGGGGAACGCTCCAAGAGACCCAGTACTTC.

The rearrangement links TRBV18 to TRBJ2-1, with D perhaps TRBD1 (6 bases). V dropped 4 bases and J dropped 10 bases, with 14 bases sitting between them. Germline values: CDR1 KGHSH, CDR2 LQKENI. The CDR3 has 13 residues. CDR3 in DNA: TGTGCCAGCTCACTTTCAGACAGGACGGAGCAGTTCTTC. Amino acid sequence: CASSLSDRTEQFF.

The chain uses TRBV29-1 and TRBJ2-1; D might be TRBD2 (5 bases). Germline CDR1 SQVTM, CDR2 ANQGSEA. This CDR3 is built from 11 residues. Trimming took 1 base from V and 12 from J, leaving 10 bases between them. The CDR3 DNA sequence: TGCAGCGTTGAAGGGGGTCGGGGGCAGTTCTTC. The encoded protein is CSVEGGRGQFF.

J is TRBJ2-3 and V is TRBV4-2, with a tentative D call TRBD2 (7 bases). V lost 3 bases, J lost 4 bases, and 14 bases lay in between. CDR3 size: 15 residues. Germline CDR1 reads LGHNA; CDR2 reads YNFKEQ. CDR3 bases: TGTGCCAGCAGCCAGCTCGTGGGGGGGCCAGATACGCAGTATTTT. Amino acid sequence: CASSQLVGGPDTQYF.

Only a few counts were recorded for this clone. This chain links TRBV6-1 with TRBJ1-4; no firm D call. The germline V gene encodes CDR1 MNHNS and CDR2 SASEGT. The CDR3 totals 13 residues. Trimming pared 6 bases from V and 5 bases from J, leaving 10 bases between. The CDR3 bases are TGTGCCAGCAGCCTTGTCGGGAATGAAAAACTGTTTTTT. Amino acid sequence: CASSLVGNEKLFF.

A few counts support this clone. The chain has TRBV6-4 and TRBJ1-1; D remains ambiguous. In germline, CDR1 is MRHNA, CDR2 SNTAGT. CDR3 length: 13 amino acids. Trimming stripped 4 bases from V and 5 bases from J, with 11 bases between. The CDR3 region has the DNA TGTGCCAGCAGTGCTAAGACGGGGACTGAAGCTTTCTTT. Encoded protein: CASSAKTGTEAFF.

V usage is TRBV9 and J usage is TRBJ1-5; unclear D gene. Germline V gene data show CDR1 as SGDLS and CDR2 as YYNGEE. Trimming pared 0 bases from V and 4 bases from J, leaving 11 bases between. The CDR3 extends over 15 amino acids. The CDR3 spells CASSVGAGRNQPQHF. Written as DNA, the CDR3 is TGTGCCAGCAGCGTAGGGGCCGGCAGAAATCAGCCCCAGCATTTT.

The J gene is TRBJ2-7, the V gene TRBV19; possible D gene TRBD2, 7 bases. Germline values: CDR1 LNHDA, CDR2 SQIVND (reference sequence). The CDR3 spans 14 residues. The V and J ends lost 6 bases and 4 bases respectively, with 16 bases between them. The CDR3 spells CASRQRGGEYEQYF. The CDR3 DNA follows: TGTGCCAGTAGGCAAAGGGGGGGGGAATACGAGCAGTACTTC.

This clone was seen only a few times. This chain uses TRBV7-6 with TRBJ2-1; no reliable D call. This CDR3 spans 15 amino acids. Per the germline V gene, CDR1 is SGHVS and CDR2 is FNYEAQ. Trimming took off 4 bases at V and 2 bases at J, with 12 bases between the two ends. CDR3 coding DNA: TGTGCCAGCAGCTCGGAGAGCTTTCCCTACAATGAGCAGTTCTTC. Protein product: CASSSESFPYNEQFF.

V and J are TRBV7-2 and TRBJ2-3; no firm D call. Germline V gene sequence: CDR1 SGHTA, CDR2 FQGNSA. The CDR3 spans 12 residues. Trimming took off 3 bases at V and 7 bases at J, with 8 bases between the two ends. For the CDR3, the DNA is TGTGCCAGCAGCTTTGAGCTGAATACGCAGTATTTT. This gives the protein CASSFELNTQYF.